Presented here are 10 T cell receptor beta chains from one specimen sequenced in a study of CD8 T cells in Susac syndrome. The authors reverse transcribed about 0.5 to 1 ug RNA with random hexamers. TCRdb re-called the immunoSEQ multiplex PCR reads through MiXCR, storing one row per CDR3 protein. The table lists around 130,000 distinct CDR3 sequences, roughly 96% of them singletons. Sequenced material: CD4+ T cells from PBMCs. The receptors were sampled from a human donor in good health.

The chain carries TRBV18 and TRBJ2-7; D possibly corresponds to TRBD2 (6 bases). The CDR3 totals 14 residues. V was cut by 3 bases and J by 7 bases, with 16 bases left in between. Germline V gene lookup returns CDR1 KGHSH and CDR2 LQKENI. CDR3 amino acids: CASSPLPPSGEQYF. Written as DNA, the CDR3 is TGTGCCAGCTCACCCCTACCCCCGAGCGGGGAGCAGTACTTC.

This sequence joins TRBV6-1 and TRBJ2-5, with D possibly TRBD2 on 5 matching bases. Germline V gives CDR1 MNHNS, CDR2 SASEGT. The CDR3 is 13 amino acids. V lost 5 bases and J lost 5, with 12 bases in between. The CDR3 region has the DNA TGTGCCAGCAGTCCTGGGGAGAGGGAGACCCAGTACTTC. This translates into CASSPGERETQYF.

The chain uses TRBV27 and TRBJ2-6, with no clear D. V lost 2 bases, J lost 4 bases, and 12 bases lay in between. The CDR3 runs to 16 residues. CDR1 and CDR2 from the germline V gene are MNHEY and SMNVEV (reference sequence). CDR3 amino acids: CASSLTMGSGANVLTF. The CDR3 DNA is TGTGCCAGCAGTTTAACGATGGGATCCGGGGCCAACGTCCTGACTTTC.

The gene calls are TRBV29-1 and TRBJ2-7, with D hard to call. Per germline, CDR1 SQVTM and CDR2 ANQGSEA. V was trimmed by 7 bases and J by 0 bases, leaving 10 bases between them. This CDR3 spans 12 amino acids. CDR3 loop: CSAMTASYEQYF. The CDR3 DNA follows: TGCAGCGCCATGACGGCCTCCTACGAGCAGTACTTC.

The V and J genes are TRBV3-1 and TRBJ1-1; 10 bases match TRBD1. V shed 3 bases, J shed 0 bases, and the junction held 4 bases outside the gene matches. CDR1 is LGHDT and CDR2 is YNNKEL in the germline V gene (reference sequence). This CDR3 region has 16 residues. CDR3 in DNA: TGTGCCAGCAGCCATTGGGGACAGGGGATGAACACTGAAGCTTTCTTT. Amino acids: CASSHWGQGMNTEAFF.

V is TRBV2 and J is TRBJ2-1, with D possibly being TRBD2 (5 bases). The CDR3 has 12 residues. Germline CDR1 is SNHLY and CDR2 is FYNNEI. The germline V and J ends were trimmed by 6 bases and 6 bases, with 9 bases remaining between them. The CDR3 region is CASRLLANEQFF. The CDR3 DNA follows: TGTGCCAGCAGACTCCTAGCCAATGAGCAGTTCTTC.

The chain uses TRBV12-3 or TRBV12-4 and TRBJ2-5, with D tentatively TRBD2 (5 bases). This CDR3 spans 14 amino acids. The germline V and J ends were trimmed by 7 bases and 2 bases, with 14 bases remaining between them. CDR3 sequence (DNA): TGTGCCAGCAAGAGAGGACTGTCACAAGAGACCCAGTACTTC. The encoded protein is CASKRGLSQETQYF.

The CDR3 nucleotides read TGTGCCAGCAGCCCACAGGTTGCTGGGGCCAACGTCCTGACTTTC. Protein: CASSPQVAGANVLTF. This chain connects TRBV3-1 to TRBJ2-6; D is possibly TRBD1 (5 bases). Trimming removed 4 bases at V and 2 bases at J, with 9 bases between. CDR1 LGHDT and CDR2 YNNKEL come from the germline V gene (reference sequence). The CDR3 extends over 15 amino acids.

V usage is TRBV18 and J usage is TRBJ2-3, with D perhaps TRBD1 (5 bases). Germline CDR1 and CDR2: KGHSH and LQKENI. V lost 2 bases and J 3 bases, leaving 6 bases between the germline ends. The length of the CDR3 is 13 residues. The chain's CDR3 is CASSPRGTDTQYF. The DNA of the CDR3 is TGTGCCAGCTCACCAAGGGGAACAGATACGCAGTATTTT.

V gene TRBV20-1 combines with J gene TRBJ1-1; weak D call: TRBD1 (6 bases). Trimming stripped 2 bases from V and 0 bases from J, with 10 bases between. Per the germline V gene, CDR1 is DFQATT and CDR2 is SNEGSKA (reference sequence). There are 14 residues in the CDR3. The CDR3 loop reads CSARTGRLNTEAFF. CDR3 nucleotides: TGCAGTGCTAGAACAGGGAGGCTGAACACTGAAGCTTTCTTT.